This is a list of T cell receptor beta chains from one sample in a study of cytomegalovirus exposure and HLA in healthy donors. Repertoires were generated with immunoSEQ multiplex PCR, while TCRdb's copy carries only in-frame clones and drops some. The table includes 100,000 to 150,000 clones, around 80% detected once. The material sequenced was PBMCs. The receptors stem from a woman aged 30 to 39 in good health and CMV-seronegative. Each CDR3 is given with its conserved first and last residue. The D gene is left open where the match is weak. The listing skips clone size in some rows; elsewhere it reads once, few, many or a size class.

>TRBJ2-1|TRBV7-9|.|.
CASSLAGDYNEQFF
TGTGCCAGCAGCCTGGCCGGGGACTACAATGAGCAGTTCTTC
>TRBJ1-5|TRBV5-8|TRBD1|.
CASSPPPYRGYSNQPQHF
TGTGCCAGCAGCCCACCCCCCTACAGGGGCTATAGCAATCAGCCCCAGCATTTT
>TRBJ1-1|TRBV15|.|.
CATSRVRWGNTEAFF
TGTGCCACCAGCAGAGTCCGGTGGGGCAACACTGAAGCTTTCTTT
>TRBJ1-1|TRBV7-8|TRBD1|.
CASSTDRDTEAFF
TGTGCCAGCAGCACCGACAGGGACACTGAAGCTTTCTTT
>TRBJ1-4|TRBV2|.|.
CASNLGGANEKLFF
TGTGCCAGCAACCTGGGGGGTGCTAATGAAAAACTGTTTTTT
>TRBJ1-1|TRBV6-5|.|.
CASSSRAAGDTEAFF
TGTGCCAGCAGTTCCCGGGCCGCGGGGGACACTGAAGCTTTCTTT
>TRBJ1-1|TRBV6-5|.|once
CASSHGRAGNTEAFF
TGTGCCAGCAGCCACGGCCGCGCAGGGAACACTGAAGCTTTCTTT
>TRBJ1-2|TRBV11-2|.|few
CASSPSLGQGYGYTF
TGTGCCAGCAGCCCCAGCTTGGGTCAGGGTTATGGCTACACCTTC
>TRBJ1-5|TRBV28|.|.
CASRSRVSNQPQHF
TGTGCCAGCAGGAGCAGGGTTAGCAATCAGCCCCAGCATTTT
>TRBJ1-5|TRBV19|TRBD1|once
CASSIAGTGHNQPQHF
TGTGCCAGTAGTATAGCCGGGACAGGACACAATCAGCCCCAGCATTTT
>TRBJ1-4|TRBV30|.|.
CAWSRLGPEKLFF
TGTGCCTGGAGTCGACTGGGGCCTGAAAAACTGTTTTTT
>TRBJ2-2|TRBV6-4|.|.
CASSDRGTGELFF
TGTGCCAGCAGTGACCGGGGAACCGGGGAGCTGTTTTTT
>TRBJ2-5|TRBV6-4|TRBD2|.
CASSDTSGRSREETQYF
TGTGCCAGCAGTGACACTAGCGGGAGAAGTCGAGAAGAGACCCAGTACTTC
>TRBJ1-6|TRBV15|.|.
CATSSGWESSYNSPLHF
TGTGCCACCAGCAGCGGGTGGGAGAGCTCCTATAATTCACCCCTCCACTTT
>TRBJ2-1|TRBV7-2|.|.
CASSLADGGSYNEQFF
TGTGCCAGCAGCTTAGCGGACGGAGGCTCCTACAATGAGCAGTTCTTC
>TRBJ2-1|TRBV7-9|TRBD2|.
CASSPSSGLARNEQFF
TGTGCCAGCAGCCCTAGCTCCGGACTAGCGCGCAATGAGCAGTTCTTC
>TRBJ2-7|TRBV13|.|.
CASSLERTYEQYF
TGTGCCAGCAGCTTAGAGAGGACTTACGAGCAGTACTTC
>TRBJ1-1|TRBV18|.|.
CASSPSRPQNTEAFF
TGTGCCAGCTCACCCTCCAGGCCGCAGAACACTGAAGCTTTCTTT
>TRBJ2-3|TRBV11-2|.|.
CASSLAGTDTQYF
TGTGCCAGCAGCTTAGCGGGGACAGATACGCAGTATTTT
>TRBJ1-2|TRBV13|TRBD1|.
CASSLGTGVPGYTF
TGTGCCAGCAGCTTAGGAACAGGGGTGCCTGGCTACACCTTC
>TRBJ2-7|TRBV11-2|.|once
CASSLDGSYEQYF
TGTGCCAGCAGCTTAGACGGCTCCTACGAGCAGTACTTC
>TRBJ2-2|TRBV11-2|TRBD2|.
CASSLDWGLAGVGTGELFF
TGTGCCAGCAGCTTAGATTGGGGACTAGCGGGAGTGGGGACCGGGGAGCTGTTTTTT
>TRBJ2-7|TRBV6-1|TRBD1|once
CASSEARTGWYEQYF
TGTGCCAGCAGTGAAGCTCGGACAGGGTGGTACGAGCAGTACTTC
>TRBJ2-1|TRBV4-3|TRBD2|.
CASSQGVAGTIYNEQFF
TGCGCCAGCAGCCAAGGGGTAGCGGGAACTATCTACAATGAGCAGTTCTTC
>TRBJ1-5|TRBV19|TRBD1|.
CASSMGDRAYNQPQHF
TGTGCCAGTAGTATGGGGGACAGGGCGTACAATCAGCCCCAGCATTTT
>TRBJ1-2|TRBV19|.|.
CASSVDRNFYGYTF
TGTGCCAGTAGTGTCGACAGGAATTTCTATGGCTACACCTTC
>TRBJ2-7|TRBV19|.|.
CASSLMTGAYEQYF
TGTGCCAGTAGTCTTATGACGGGGGCCTACGAGCAGTACTTC
>TRBJ2-2|TRBV5-1|TRBD2|.
CASSPRGLAGGTGELFF
TGCGCCAGCAGCCCCCGGGGGCTAGCGGGAGGAACCGGGGAGCTGTTTTTT
>TRBJ2-5|TRBV5-1|.|.
CASSLRPSPGETQYF
TGCGCCAGCAGCTTGAGGCCTAGCCCGGGGGAGACCCAGTACTTC
>TRBJ1-4|TRBV19|TRBD1|.
CASTFSRGRNEKLFF
TGTGCCAGTACCTTTTCGAGGGGGCGGAATGAAAAACTGTTTTTT
>TRBJ1-6|TRBV30|.|.
CAWSFGGSPLHF
TGTGCCTGGAGTTTTGGCGGATCACCCCTCCACTTT
>TRBJ2-7|TRBV7-8|TRBD2|.
CASSLGVGTSWEQYF
TGTGCCAGCAGCTTAGGGGTCGGGACTAGTTGGGAGCAGTACTTC
>TRBJ1-5|TRBV30|.|.
CAWSGGGSQPQHF
TGTGCCTGGAGTGGGGGGGGGTCTCAGCCCCAGCATTTT
>TRBJ2-5|TRBV9|TRBD2|few
CASSPQLAPQETQYF
TGTGCCAGCAGCCCCCAACTAGCGCCTCAAGAGACCCAGTACTTC
>TRBJ2-1|TRBV7-6|.|.
CASSPGSGLSSYNEQFF
TGTGCCAGCAGCCCCGGGAGTGGCCTAAGCTCCTACAATGAGCAGTTCTTC
>TRBJ2-1|TRBV11-3|TRBD2|.
CASSLVAGGLNEQFF
TGTGCCAGCAGCTTAGTAGCGGGAGGATTAAATGAGCAGTTCTTC
>TRBJ2-5|TRBV7-6|TRBD2|.
CASSFGTGLFQETQYF
TGTGCCAGCAGCTTTGGTACGGGACTATTCCAAGAGACCCAGTACTTC
>TRBJ2-7|TRBV7-2|.|.
CASSLDYSGEQYF
TGTGCCAGCAGCTTGGACTATTCGGGTGAGCAGTACTTC
>TRBJ2-1|TRBV29-1|TRBD2|once
CSDHFPGLAGNNEQFF
TGCAGCGACCACTTTCCGGGACTAGCGGGGAACAATGAGCAGTTCTTC
>TRBJ2-7|TRBV5-5|TRBD1|.
CASSQYPGQATPYEQYF
TGTGCCAGCAGCCAATACCCGGGACAGGCGACGCCCTACGAGCAGTACTTC
>TRBJ1-6|TRBV4-3|.|.
CASSIAINSPLHF
TGCGCCAGCAGTATAGCCATAAATTCACCCCTCCACTTT
>TRBJ1-1|TRBV7-9|TRBD1|.
CASRTGGGGAFF
TGTGCCAGCAGAACAGGGGGGGGAGGGGCTTTCTTT
>TRBJ1-1|TRBV5-1|TRBD1|.
CASRIQGMDTEAFF
TGCGCCAGCAGGATACAGGGGATGGACACTGAAGCTTTCTTT
>TRBJ2-7|TRBV4-1|.|.
CASSQESTRNHEQYF
TGCGCCAGCAGCCAAGAGTCGACTAGGAATCACGAGCAGTACTTC
>TRBJ2-5|TRBV10-1|TRBD2|.
CASSESKMASGQETQYF
TGCGCCAGCAGTGAGTCGAAGATGGCTAGCGGACAAGAGACCCAGTACTTC
>TRBJ2-2|TRBV7-9|TRBD1|.
CASSDDRENTGELFF
TGTGCCAGCAGCGACGACAGGGAGAACACCGGGGAGCTGTTTTTT
>TRBJ2-5|TRBV5-4|.|.
CASSFVLEKETQYF
TGTGCCAGCAGCTTCGTACTAGAAAAAGAGACCCAGTACTTC
>TRBJ2-7|TRBV27|.|.
CASSLLGGRGNEQYF
TGTGCCAGCAGTTTGTTAGGGGGAAGAGGGAACGAGCAGTACTTC
>TRBJ2-1|TRBV13|.|.
CASARTGYNEQFF
TGTGCCAGCGCCCGGACTGGCTACAATGAGCAGTTCTTC
>TRBJ2-3|TRBV21-1|.|.
CASSKGTSGERDTQYF
TGTGCCAGCAGCAAAGGGACTAGCGGGGAAAGGGATACGCAGTATTTT